The 31 T cell receptor beta chains below all came from one sample that was sequenced in a study of blood T cell repertoires in COVID-19. Measured with immunoSEQ multiplex PCR; TCRdb has only the in-frame clones, and not every one. The data show roughly 150,000 clones, over 70% seen once. The sequenced sample was PBMCs or T cells enriched from blood (not recorded which). The receptors were gathered from a man in his fifties or sixties in a cohort exposed to, infected with or recovered from COVID-19 (not recorded which).

V usage is TRBV18 and J usage is TRBJ1-6; unclear D gene. The V and J ends lost 4 bases and 6 bases respectively, with 4 bases between them. CDR3 length: 12 amino acids. The germline CDR1 and CDR2 sequences are KGHSH and LQKENI. CDR3 loop: CASSQANSPLHF. CDR3 bases: TGTGCCAGCTCACAAGCTAATTCACCCCTCCACTTT. Using reference TRBV18 and TRBJ1-6 for the parts outside the CDR3, the full variable domain is NAGVMQNPRHLVRRRGQEARLRCSPMKGHSHVYWYRQLPEEGLKFMVYLQKENIIDESGMPKERFSAEFPKEGPSILRIQQVVRGDSAAYFCASSQANSPLHFGNGTRLTVT.

The chain carries TRBV28 and TRBJ2-7; 10 nucleotides match TRBD1. The CDR3 loop spans 14 amino acids. Per germline, CDR1 MDHEN and CDR2 SYDVKM. Trimming at V came to 6 bases and at J to 5 bases, leaving 7 bases not matched to a gene. CDR3 in DNA: TGTGCCAGCAGCCCCGGGACAGGGGAAAACGAGCAGTACTTC. Translation: CASSPGTGENEQYF.

The V and J genes are TRBV9 and TRBJ2-1; 14 nucleotides line up with TRBD2. This CDR3 contains 18 residues. Looked up from germline, CDR1 is SGDLS and CDR2 is YYNGEE. J gave up 8 bases and V 0 bases, and 10 bases lay outside the gene matches. CDR3 sequence reads: CASSVGLAGGQVRDEQFF. The CDR3 nucleotides read TGTGCCAGCAGCGTAGGACTAGCGGGAGGGCAGGTACGGGATGAGCAGTTCTTC.

The V call is TRBV14, the J call TRBJ2-1; possibly TRBD2 for D (7 bases). CDR3 size: 16 residues. Germline V lookup: CDR1 SGHDN, CDR2 FVKESK. Trimming removed 2 bases at V and 4 bases at J, with 15 bases between. Here the CDR3 DNA reads TGTGCCAGCAGCCAACGGGGGCCTAGCGGATACAATGAGCAGTTCTTC. Translating it yields CASSQRGPSGYNEQFF. The whole variable domain, filled in from reference TRBV14 and TRBJ2-1, reads EAGVTQFPSHSVIEKGQTVTLRCDPISGHDNLYWYRRVMGKEIKFLLHFVKESKQDESGMPNNRFLAERTGGTYSTLKVQPAELEDSGVYFCASSQRGPSGYNEQFFGPGTRLTVL.

The chain is built from TRBV19 and TRBJ1-3; 8 nucleotides align to TRBD1. Unmatched junction bases numbered 7, after V lost 8 bases and J lost 1 base. The CDR3 is made up of 15 amino acids. In germline, CDR1 is LNHDA, CDR2 SQIVND (reference sequence). CDR3 bases: TGTGCCAGTGGGGGACAGGACCCTTCTGGAAACACCATATATTTT. Translation gives CASGGQDPSGNTIYF.

The chain recombines TRBV4-3 with TRBJ2-3; TRBD2 is a possible D gene (5 bases). Germline V CDR1 and CDR2: LGHNA, YSLEER. This CDR3 spans 17 amino acids. Trimming removed 0 bases from V and 0 bases from J, with 13 bases in between. CDR3 bases: TGCGCCAGCAGCCAAGATTGGCTAGCCACTAGCACAGATACGCAGTATTTT. Amino acids: CASSQDWLATSTDTQYF.

The rearrangement joins TRBV19 to TRBJ1-6, with a weak D call TRBD1 (5 bases). V lost 4 bases to trimming and J lost 9 bases, with 16 bases between them. The germline V gene has CDR1 LNHDA and CDR2 SQIVND (reference sequence). This CDR3 comprises 15 residues. The CDR3 protein is CASSTQGGSGSPLHF. DNA for the CDR3: TGTGCCAGTAGTACGCAGGGAGGATCCGGTTCACCCCTCCACTTT.

The V gene is TRBV6-5, the J gene TRBJ2-7, with D unclear. The CDR3 is 14 residues long. Germline CDR1 and CDR2: MNHEY and SVGAGI. V lost 2 bases, J lost 3 bases, and 11 bases lay in between. CDR3 DNA sequence: TGTGCCAGCAGTTACCGTGGCGGCTACTACGAGCAGTACTTC. This gives the protein CASSYRGGYYEQYF.

The chain carries TRBV14 and TRBJ2-2; 11 bases map to TRBD2. V trimming: 0 bases; J trimming: 4 bases; junction bases outside the gene matches: 1. Germline values: CDR1 SGHDN, CDR2 FVKESK. This CDR3 has 16 residues. The CDR3 DNA sequence: TGTGCCAGCAGCCAAGATGGACTAGCGGGCACCGGGGAGCTGTTTTTT. This gives the protein CASSQDGLAGTGELFF.

The chain uses TRBV10-3 and TRBJ2-5, with TRBD2 matching over 7 bases. The junction had 5 bases not matched to a gene; V was cut back by 2 bases and J by 5 bases. The germline CDR1 and CDR2 sequences are ENHRY and SYGVKD. The CDR3 contains 14 residues. The DNA of the CDR3 is TGTGCCATCAGTGAGATAGACGGGGGGGAGACCCAGTACTTC. It yields the protein CAISEIDGGETQYF.

This chain joins TRBV6-5 and TRBJ1-6; D remains unclear. The V end was cut by 8 bases, the J end by 7 bases, with 6 bases between. The CDR3 runs 11 residues. Germline CDR1 reads MNHEY; CDR2 reads SVGAGI. The CDR3 spells CASGSNSPLHF. The CDR3 region has the DNA TGTGCCAGCGGCTCAAATTCACCCCTCCACTTT.

The rearrangement joins TRBV12-2 to TRBJ2-7; the D call in the table, TRBD2, was not verified against the DNA. TRBV12-2 is designated a pseudogene. The CDR3 sequence is 16 residues long. CDR3 region: CASRLALLAGEHEQYF. CDR3 in DNA: TGTGCAAGTCGCTTAGCGCTTCTAGCGGGAGAACACGAGCAGTACTTC.

This chain uses TRBV3-1 (or the pseudogene TRBV3-2) with TRBJ1-1; D gene ambiguous. The CDR3 is 11 amino acids. V was shortened by 4 bases and J by 8 bases, with 8 bases between the two germline ends. Germline CDR1 reads LGHDT; CDR2 reads YNNKEL (reference sequence). The CDR3 DNA is TGTGCCAGCAGCCCCGGTTCGGAAGCTTTCTTT. This sequence encodes CASSPGSEAFF.

The genes are TRBV18 and TRBJ1-1; 7 nucleotides match TRBD1. The germline V gene has CDR1 KGHSH and CDR2 LQKENI. The CDR3 is 15 amino acids. V was clipped by 1 base and J by 3 bases; unmatched bases: 5. The CDR3 coding sequence is TGTGCCAGCTCACCACAACAGGGGCCGCACACTGAAGCTTTCTTT. Protein product: CASSPQQGPHTEAFF.

V usage is TRBV3-1 (or the pseudogene TRBV3-2) and J usage is TRBJ1-6; TRBD1 is a possible D gene (6 bases). V dropped 4 bases and J dropped 3 bases, with 13 bases sitting between them. Per germline, CDR1 LGHDT and CDR2 YNNKEL (reference sequence). This CDR3 region has 16 residues. This CDR3 is CASSPRTAVYNSPLHF. In DNA form, the CDR3 reads TGTGCCAGCAGCCCCCGGACAGCGGTCTATAATTCACCCCTCCACTTT.

The V call is TRBV7-9, the J call TRBJ1-2; TRBD1 matches at 8 bases. CDR3 length: 14 residues. CDR1 and CDR2 (germline): SEHNR, FQNEAQ (reference sequence). Trimming cost V 3 bases and J 6 bases; bases outside gene matches: 6. The CDR3 region has the DNA TGTGCCAGCAGCTTGCAGGGGGCGCTTGATGGCTACACCTTC. Translating gives CASSLQGALDGYTF.

This clone was observed once. This chain connects TRBV4-3 to TRBJ2-1; 9 bases agree with TRBD1. Germline-derived CDR1 and CDR2 are LGHNA and YSLEER. The CDR3 has 17 residues. The trim removed 2 bases at V and 5 bases at J, leaving 10 bases unmatched. The CDR3 protein is CASSQKRTGQGNNEQFF. The CDR3 region has the DNA TGCGCCAGCAGCCAAAAAAGAACGGGACAGGGCAACAATGAGCAGTTCTTC.

The V call is TRBV4-2, the J call TRBJ1-1; D remains ambiguous. Germline V CDR1 and CDR2: LGHNA, YNFKEQ. CDR3 length: 20 amino acids. V was cut by 1 base and J by 1 base, with 25 bases left in between. The DNA for the CDR3 is TGTGCCAGCAGCCAAGTCGGCGGGTCGGGGATACAGAGCGCGAACACTGAAGCTTTCTTT. Its protein product is CASSQVGGSGIQSANTEAFF.

The chain couples TRBV7-9 to TRBJ2-5; TRBD2 might be the D (5 bases). In germline, CDR1 is SEHNR, CDR2 FQNEAQ (reference sequence). Trimming took 2 bases from V and 0 from J, leaving 7 bases between them. The CDR3 contains 14 residues. The CDR3 DNA sequence: TGTGCCAGCAGCTTAATAGCGTACCAAGAGACCCAGTACTTC. Its protein is CASSLIAYQETQYF.

CDR3 in amino acids: CASTRTGDDTQYF. CDR3 coding DNA: TGTGCCAGCACCAGGACAGGGGATGATACGCAGTATTTT. This chain joins TRBV7-3 and TRBJ2-3; 9 bases align to TRBD1. J was trimmed by 6 bases and V by 7 bases; bases with no gene match: 5. The CDR3 length is 13 residues. Germline loops: CDR1 SGHTA, CDR2 FQGTGA.

This chain's CDR3 is CAISEGGLLQETQYF. In nucleotides, the CDR3 is TGTGCCATCAGTGAAGGCGGACTACTCCAAGAGACCCAGTACTTC. The V and J genes are TRBV10-3 and TRBJ2-5, with D perhaps TRBD2 (6 bases). The CDR3 is 15 amino acids. V was pared by 3 bases and J by 1 base, with 12 bases between. CDR1 and CDR2 (germline): ENHRY, SYGVKD.

The chain carries TRBV27 and TRBJ1-5, with D perhaps matching TRBD1 (5 bases). Trimming took 8 bases from V and 6 from J, leaving 11 bases between them. CDR3 length equals 12 residues. Germline CDR1 and CDR2: MNHEY and SMNVEV (reference sequence). Written as DNA, the CDR3 is TGTGCCAGCGGGCCAGGGCCTCAGCCCCAGCATTTT. It yields the protein CASGPGPQPQHF.

This CDR3 reads CASSPQGNYGYTF. The CDR3 nucleotides are TGTGCCAGCAGCCCACAGGGGAACTATGGCTACACCTTC. The rearrangement links TRBV5-8 to TRBJ1-2; 7 bases agree with TRBD1. The V and J ends lost 4 bases and 2 bases, in that order; junction bases with no gene match: 2. There are 13 residues in the CDR3. Germline CDR1 SGHTS, CDR2 YDEGEE.

The DNA for the CDR3 is TGCGCCAGCAGCCCGTTCATCCCAGGCGGGCGGGGCAGTGAGCAGTTCTTC. It specifies CASSPFIPGGRGSEQFF. The chain recombines TRBV4-3 with TRBJ2-1, with D tentatively TRBD2 (6 bases). Per germline, CDR1 LGHNA and CDR2 YSLEER. The length of the CDR3 is 17 residues. The V end lost 4 bases, the J end lost 9 bases, and 25 bases lay between the germline ends.

The gene calls are TRBV5-6 and TRBJ2-7; TRBD2 is a possible D gene (6 bases). CDR3 length equals 14 residues. CDR1 is SGHDT and CDR2 is YYEEEE in the germline V gene. Between the trimmed V and J ends, which lost 4 bases and 3 bases, there was a span of 14 bases. CDR3 DNA: TGTGCCAGCAGCAGGCGGGGAGCGCGCTACGAGCAGTACTTC. This translates into CASSRRGARYEQYF.

The chain is built from TRBV3-1 (or the pseudogene TRBV3-2) and TRBJ2-2, with a tentative D call TRBD2 (5 bases). V lost 7 bases to trimming and J lost 6 bases, with 15 bases between them. The germline gives CDR1 LGHDT, CDR2 YNNKEL (reference sequence). The CDR3 extends over 14 amino acids. CDR3: CASTSGNHAGELFF. CDR3 coding DNA: TGTGCCAGCACCTCCGGGAACCACGCCGGGGAGCTGTTTTTT.

The chain couples TRBV6-5 to TRBJ2-7; 11 bases agree with TRBD2. CDR1 is MNHEY and CDR2 is SVGAGI in the germline V gene. The CDR3 runs 15 residues. V lost 4 bases, J lost 9 bases, and 11 bases stayed unmatched. CDR3 bases: TGTGCCAGCAGTTCAACTAGCGGGAGATTGAACGGGCAGTACTTC. Protein sequence: CASSSTSGRLNGQYF.

The V gene is TRBV24-1, the J gene TRBJ2-1; 8 bases agree with TRBD1. The CDR3 is 15 residues long. Germline CDR1 and CDR2: KGHDR and SFDVKD. Trimming removed 4 bases from V and 4 bases from J; junction bases left unmatched: 5. The CDR3 nucleotides read TGTGCCACCAGTGACCCGGACAGGGAGTACAATGAGCAGTTCTTC. Its protein product is CATSDPDREYNEQFF.

This clone was seen only once. The rearrangement links TRBV4-3 to TRBJ2-7; TRBD1 agrees at 10 bases. Trimming removed 0 bases from V and 4 bases from J; junction bases left unmatched: 3. The germline gives CDR1 LGHNA, CDR2 YSLEER. The CDR3 is 15 residues long. The CDR3 spells CASSQEDRGRYEQYF. The CDR3 DNA sequence: TGCGCCAGCAGCCAAGAAGACAGGGGGCGGTACGAGCAGTACTTC.

The V gene is TRBV30, the J gene TRBJ1-5; unclear D gene. The germline V and J ends were trimmed by 0 bases and 4 bases, with 7 bases remaining between them. Germline V CDR1 and CDR2: GTSNPN, SVGIG (reference sequence). The CDR3 consists of 13 residues. The CDR3 loop is CAWSVSGNQPQHF. CDR3 coding DNA: TGTGCCTGGAGTGTTTCGGGGAATCAGCCCCAGCATTTT.

As DNA, the CDR3 is TGTGCCAGCAGTGGCATACAGGGGTTCTCTGGAAACACCATATATTTT. Translated, it gives CASSGIQGFSGNTIYF. V is TRBV25-1 and J is TRBJ1-3; 7 bases are shared with TRBD1. Germline CDR1 MGHDK, CDR2 SYGVNS. The CDR3 sequence is 16 residues long. V was clipped by 4 bases and J by 0 bases; unmatched bases: 6.